Below are 32 T cell receptor beta chains sequenced from a single sample in a study of cytomegalovirus exposure and HLA in healthy donors. The PCR made use of 60 Vbeta and 13 Jbeta primers. TCRdb's table, derived via immunoSEQ multiplex PCR, lists solely in-frame clones and lacks some. Here the sample spans about 110,000 clones, 80% to 90% being singletons. The specimen was PBMCs. The receptors stem from a man aged 50 to 59 in good health and CMV-seronegative.

In regard to this clone: At one end the junction does not follow the germline gene, possibly because of a read error. The chain recombines TRBV7-9 with TRBJ2-4; 7 positions match TRBD2. Germline loops: CDR1 SEHNR, CDR2 FQNEAQ (reference sequence). The CDR3 totals 16 residues. CDR3 DNA sequence: TGTTCCAGCAGCTTATGGGGGGGATCAGCCAAAAACATTCAGTACTTC. Protein sequence: CSSSLWGGSAKNIQYF.

V and J are TRBV11-2 and TRBJ2-2, with 7 bases fitting TRBD2. Looked up from germline, CDR1 is SGHAT and CDR2 is FQNNGV. CDR3 length equals 19 residues. Trimming at V came to 5 bases and at J to 1 base, leaving 16 bases not matched to a gene. The CDR3 DNA reads as TGTGCCAGCAGCCGTAGAGCGGGGTACGGGGGAGAGAACACCGGGGAGCTGTTTTTT. This gives the protein CASSRRAGYGGENTGELFF.

The chain joins TRBV28 to TRBJ1-1, with D possibly TRBD1 on 6 matching bases. CDR3 length equals 14 residues. V dropped 1 base and J dropped 7 bases, with 13 bases sitting between them. Germline V gene sequence: CDR1 MDHEN, CDR2 SYDVKM. The CDR3 nucleotides read TGTGCCAGCAGTTTATTCGGGGGGCTCGGTGAAGCTTTCTTT. Translated: CASSLFGGLGEAFF.

The J gene is TRBJ1-1, the V gene TRBV11-2; D is unresolved. CDR1 and CDR2 (germline): SGHAT, FQNNGV. The CDR3 runs 13 residues. The V end lost 5 bases, the J end lost 3 bases, and 10 bases lay between the germline ends. Here the CDR3 DNA reads TGTGCCAGCAGCCCATCCGGGGACACTGAAGCTTTCTTT. It is translated as CASSPSGDTEAFF.

The rearrangement joins TRBV5-1 to TRBJ2-3, with D hard to call. The CDR3 contains 13 residues. Germline values: CDR1 SGHRS, CDR2 YFSETQ. The V and J ends lost 3 bases and 4 bases respectively, with 9 bases between them. The CDR3 bases are TGCGCCAGCAGCTCACAAAGTGCAGATACGCAGTATTTT. As protein: CASSSQSADTQYF.

This clone was found a few times. In DNA, the CDR3 is TGTGCCAGCAGCCCTCCGTCGAGAGATACGCAGTATTTT. Translation gives CASSPPSRDTQYF. The V and J genes are TRBV7-2 and TRBJ2-3; D unclear. The V end was cut by 5 bases, the J end by 5 bases, with 11 bases between. The germline V gene encodes CDR1 SGHTA and CDR2 FQGNSA. The CDR3 spans 13 residues.

The CDR3 is CASSFLWNTEAFF. As DNA, the CDR3 is TGCGCCAGCAGTTTTCTCTGGAACACTGAAGCTTTCTTT. The chain recombines TRBV5-1 with TRBJ1-1, with D uncertain. The V and J ends lost 5 bases and 1 base respectively, with 9 bases between them. This CDR3 spans 13 amino acids. Germline CDR1 is SGHRS and CDR2 is YFSETQ.

V is TRBV28 and J is TRBJ2-3, with D perhaps TRBD2 (6 bases). This CDR3 is built from 14 residues. The V end was cut by 6 bases, the J end by 2 bases, with 12 bases between. Germline CDR1 reads MDHEN; CDR2 reads SYDVKM. The CDR3 sequence: CASSKGLYTDTQYF. CDR3 nucleotides: TGTGCCAGCAGCAAGGGACTTTACACAGATACGCAGTATTTT.

This chain connects TRBV5-1 to TRBJ2-7; D might be TRBD1 (6 bases). Germline V gene sequence: CDR1 SGHRS, CDR2 YFSETQ. With 4 bases removed from V and 6 bases from J, the gap between germline ends came to 14 bases. The CDR3 totals 13 residues. The DNA for the CDR3 is TGCGCCAGCAGCACAGGACAGAGGATCGAGCAGTACTTC. Protein product: CASSTGQRIEQYF.

This clone was seen only once. The chain joins TRBV12-5 to TRBJ1-5; D ambiguous. Germline assignment: CDR1 LGHNT and CDR2 FRNRAP. Between the trimmed V and J ends, which lost 7 bases and 0 bases, there was a span of 10 bases. CDR3 size: 14 residues. The chain's CDR3 is CASEPGPSNQPQHF. CDR3 bases: TGTGCTAGTGAGCCAGGTCCTAGCAATCAGCCCCAGCATTTT.

This rearrangement joins TRBV19 to TRBJ1-1; 8 nucleotides match TRBD1. The CDR3 length is 16 residues. CDR1 and CDR2 (germline): LNHDA, SQIVND (reference sequence). V shed 6 bases and J 5 bases; nucleotides not matched to a gene: 14. This CDR3 is CASRPGQAVLGTEAFF. The CDR3 DNA is TGTGCCAGTAGGCCGGGACAGGCGGTTTTGGGTACTGAAGCTTTCTTT.

The chain employs TRBV5-4 and TRBJ1-1, with D possibly being TRBD1 (5 bases). The CDR3 loop spans 15 amino acids. The V and J ends lost 3 bases and 1 base respectively, with 13 bases between them. Germline V gene lookup returns CDR1 SGHNT and CDR2 YYREEE (reference sequence). The CDR3 region has the DNA TGTGCCAGCAGCTCCCAGACAGCTTCGAACACTGAAGCTTTCTTT. The encoded protein is CASSSQTASNTEAFF.

There are a few counts of this clone. V usage is TRBV6-5 and J usage is TRBJ2-1, with 9 bases matching TRBD2. CDR3 length equals 16 residues. J lost 4 bases, V lost 0 bases, and 4 bases had no gene match. Looked up from germline, CDR1 is MNHEY and CDR2 is SVGAGI. CDR3 DNA: TGTGCCAGCAGTTACTCTAGCGGGGGAGCTTACAATGAGCAGTTCTTC. Its protein product is CASSYSSGGAYNEQFF.

This rearrangement joins TRBV27 to TRBJ2-1; D may be TRBD2 (6 bases). V gave up 2 bases and J gave up 7 bases, with 15 bases separating them. Per the germline V gene, CDR1 is MNHEY and CDR2 is SMNVEV (reference sequence). The CDR3 covers 15 residues. CDR3 sequence (DNA): TGTGCCAGCAGTTTAAGGGCTAGCGAAGAAAATGAGCAGTTCTTC. This translates into CASSLRASEENEQFF.

This clone occurred a few times. This sequence joins TRBV6-1 and TRBJ1-5; no reliable D call. Per the germline V gene, CDR1 is MNHNS and CDR2 is SASEGT. V gave up 4 bases and J gave up 7 bases, with 14 bases separating them. The CDR3 is made up of 14 amino acids. As DNA, the CDR3 is TGTGCCAGCAGTGGGTTGCTTGGCGGCCAGCCCCAGCATTTT. Amino acids: CASSGLLGGQPQHF.

The chain combines TRBV4-1 with TRBJ2-3; a weak D match, TRBD1 (6 bases). V lost 0 bases and J 0 bases, leaving 13 bases between the germline ends. CDR1 MGHRA and CDR2 YSYEKL come from the germline V gene. This CDR3 comprises 17 residues. As DNA, the CDR3 is TGCGCCAGCAGCCAAGAAAGGGGGACCTCCAGCACAGATACGCAGTATTTT. It codes for CASSQERGTSSTDTQYF.

This chain connects TRBV4-2 to TRBJ1-2; the match to TRBD1 covers 10 bases. The ends lost 1 base at V and 4 bases at J; junction bases unmatched: 6. The CDR3 is 16 residues long. CDR1 is LGHNA, CDR2 YNFKEQ, per germline. Here the CDR3 reads CASSQARGQGFYGYTF. The CDR3 DNA reads TGTGCCAGCAGCCAAGCTCGGGGACAGGGGTTCTATGGCTACACCTTC.

The chain employs TRBV4-1 and TRBJ1-2; 8 bases map to TRBD1. Germline V gene lookup returns CDR1 MGHRA and CDR2 YSYEKL. V lost 0 bases, J lost 4 bases, and 4 bases stayed unmatched. This CDR3 comprises 15 residues. In DNA form, the CDR3 reads TGCGCCAGCAGCCAAGATGGACAGGGCATCTATGGCTACACCTTC. Protein product: CASSQDGQGIYGYTF.

The chain uses TRBV6-1 and TRBJ1-4; no reliable D call. The CDR3 length is 14 residues. Between the trimmed V and J ends, which lost 6 bases and 5 bases, there was a span of 13 bases. Germline lookup yields CDR1 MNHNS and CDR2 SASEGT. The chain's CDR3 is CASRVSGSNEKLFF. CDR3 bases: TGTGCCAGCAGGGTCTCCGGGTCCAATGAAAAACTGTTTTTT.

This chain links TRBV28 with TRBJ1-2, with TRBD1 matching over 9 bases. The CDR3 is made up of 15 amino acids. Germline CDR1 reads MDHEN; CDR2 reads SYDVKM. After removal of 5 bases from V and 8 bases from J, the junction contained 12 bases not matched to a gene. Here the CDR3 reads CASSHLDRGAGGYTF. The DNA of the CDR3 is TGTGCCAGCAGTCACCTCGACAGGGGGGCGGGCGGCTACACCTTC.

The chain uses TRBV28 and TRBJ1-2, with 11 bases identical to TRBD1. Looked up from germline, CDR1 is MDHEN and CDR2 is SYDVKM. The CDR3 loop spans 15 amino acids. V lost 2 bases, J lost 2 bases, and 1 base stayed unmatched. CDR3 sequence (DNA): TGTGCCAGCAGTTTAGGGACAGGGGGGAACTATGGCTACACCTTC. Protein sequence: CASSLGTGGNYGYTF.

The genes are TRBV19 and TRBJ1-5; D gene uncertain. Looked up from germline, CDR1 is LNHDA and CDR2 is SQIVND (reference sequence). The CDR3 extends over 13 amino acids. V lost 5 bases and J 11 bases, leaving 16 bases between the germline ends. In nucleotides, the CDR3 is TGTGCCAGTAGTGTGACGGGCCGCGGGGCCCAGCATTTT. Translated: CASSVTGRGAQHF.

This rearrangement joins TRBV21-1 to TRBJ2-7; TRBD1 was called by the table and not checked on the DNA. TRBV21-1 corresponds to a pseudogene. There are 14 residues in the CDR3. This CDR3 reads CASSKGDRSYEQYV. The DNA of the CDR3 is TGTGCCAGCAGCAAAGGGGACAGGAGCTACGAGCAGTACGTC.

V usage is TRBV7-6 and J usage is TRBJ1-2; TRBD1 aligns across 10 bases. This CDR3 spans 14 amino acids. Per the germline V gene, CDR1 is SGHVS and CDR2 is FNYEAQ. Losses at the gene ends were 2 bases for V and 5 bases for J; bases not matched to a gene: 2. DNA for the CDR3: TGTGCCAGCAGCTTAAGGGACAGGGGTTATGGCTACACCTTC. This codes for CASSLRDRGYGYTF.

CDR3: CASSEGGAANYGYTF. CDR3 sequence (DNA): TGTGCCAGCAGTGAGGGTGGGGCGGCAAACTATGGCTACACCTTC. V and J are TRBV6-1 and TRBJ1-2; D might be TRBD1 (5 bases). The CDR3 loop spans 15 amino acids. In germline, CDR1 is MNHNS, CDR2 SASEGT. Trimming took 3 bases from V and 2 from J, leaving 13 bases between them.

This rearrangement joins TRBV28 to TRBJ1-5; 8 nucleotides match TRBD1. V gave up 3 bases and J gave up 3 bases; unmatched junction bases: 1. The germline gives CDR1 MDHEN, CDR2 SYDVKM. There are 14 residues in the CDR3. The CDR3 nucleotides are TGTGCCAGCAGTTTCAGGGGGCCCAATCAGCCCCAGCATTTT. As protein: CASSFRGPNQPQHF.

To note about this clone: A read error may account for a junction end that differs from germline. The DNA for the CDR3 is TGTGCCAGCAGTGTGGGACTCTCCTACGATGAGCAGTTCTTC. Amino acids: CASSVGLSYDEQFF. V gene TRBV6-5 combines with J gene TRBJ2-1; a possible D gene is TRBD2 (6 bases). This CDR3 comprises 14 residues. CDR1 is MNHEY, CDR2 SVGAGI, per germline.

V gene TRBV18 combines with J gene TRBJ2-1, with a tentative D call TRBD2 (5 bases). CDR1 is KGHSH, CDR2 LQKENI, per germline. This CDR3 is built from 14 residues. The V and J ends lost 2 bases and 9 bases respectively, with 14 bases between them. The CDR3: CASSPARGIGEQFF. Here the CDR3 DNA reads TGTGCCAGCTCACCAGCTCGGGGTATCGGTGAGCAGTTCTTC.

The chain combines TRBV9 with TRBJ1-3; no definite D call. Germline-derived CDR1 and CDR2 are SGDLS and YYNGEE. The CDR3 is 16 amino acids. The ends were cut back, 5 bases at V and 0 bases at J, with 15 bases in the middle. Here the CDR3 reads CASRGRGQLSGNTIYF. The CDR3 DNA reads TGTGCCAGCAGGGGCCGCGGGCAACTCTCTGGAAACACCATATATTTT.

V usage is TRBV2 and J usage is TRBJ1-6, with 8 nucleotides matching TRBD1. Germline V gives CDR1 SNHLY, CDR2 FYNNEI. The CDR3 has 14 residues. After removal of 8 bases from V and 8 bases from J, the junction contained 8 bases not matched to a gene. In DNA, the CDR3 is TGTGCCAGCGTATCGGGACAGGTAGATTCACCCCTCCACTTT. It translates to CASVSGQVDSPLHF.

This chain joins TRBV5-4 and TRBJ2-3; D perhaps matches TRBD1 (5 bases). The CDR3 contains 13 residues. Germline CDR1 and CDR2: SGHNT and YYREEE (reference sequence). The V end was cut by 5 bases, the J end by 0 bases, with 7 bases between. The chain's CDR3 is CASRDISTDTQYF. CDR3 nucleotide sequence: TGTGCCAGCAGGGACATAAGCACAGATACGCAGTATTTT.

The chain joins TRBV11-2 to TRBJ1-1, with TRBD1 as a possible D gene (5 bases). CDR3 size: 13 residues. The V end was cut by 2 bases, the J end by 5 bases, with 9 bases between. Germline assignment: CDR1 SGHAT and CDR2 FQNNGV. CDR3 bases: TGTGCCAGCAGCTTAAGAGCAGGGACTGAAGCTTTCTTT. Translating gives CASSLRAGTEAFF.